Presented here are 13 T cell receptor beta chains from one specimen sequenced in a study of T cells in Graves' hyperthyroidism and ophthalmopathy. The investigators amplified TCR beta CDR3 regions from RNA transcripts. The TCR CDR3 first-round RT-PCR relied on the HTBI primer set. TCRdb analysed the multiplex PCR reads with MiXCR anew, one entry per CDR3 protein. The sample lists some 620,000 distinct CDR3 sequences, roughly 16% seen once, with 3.8% in the top ten. The sample taken for sequencing was blood. These TCRs come from a woman younger than 45 with Graves' hyperthyroidism.

This clonotype showed up many times. The V gene is TRBV6-1, the J gene TRBJ2-7; D might be TRBD1 (5 bases). The germline V gene encodes CDR1 MNHNS and CDR2 SASEGT. The V and J ends lost 5 bases and 5 bases respectively, with 10 bases between them. The CDR3 covers 12 residues. The CDR3 nucleotides are TGTGCCAGCAGTTATCGCAGGGACGAGCAGTACTTC. Protein: CASSYRRDEQYF.

The chain recombines TRBV5-5 with TRBJ2-2; D unresolved. V was clipped by 0 bases and J by 6 bases, with 24 bases between them. The CDR3 has 19 amino acids. The germline gives CDR1 SGHKS, CDR2 YYEKEE (reference sequence). CDR3 loop: CASSLDVGAGLSSAGELFF. CDR3 nucleotide sequence: TGTGCCAGCAGCTTGGATGTAGGCGCCGGGCTGTCTTCGGCCGGGGAGCTGTTTTTT.

This clonotype was seen repeatedly, ten times or more. This sequence joins TRBV28 and TRBJ1-5, with D maybe TRBD1 (5 bases). This CDR3 spans 13 amino acids. V was trimmed by 3 bases and J by 6 bases, leaving 9 bases between them. CDR1 and CDR2 (germline): MDHEN, SYDVKM. CDR3 DNA: TGTGCCAGCAGTTTGGGGGGGGTTCAGCCCCAGCATTTT. Protein product: CASSLGGVQPQHF. Based on the CDR3 plus reference TRBV28 and TRBJ1-5, the full variable domain is DVKVTQSSRYLVKRTGEKVFLECVQDMDHENMFWYRQDPGLGLRLIYFSYDVKMKEKGDIPEGYSVSREKKERFSLILESASTNQTSMYLCASSLGGVQPQHFGDGTRLSIL.

This clonotype was counted at least ten times. The chain carries TRBV11-2 and TRBJ2-7; perhaps TRBD1 as D (5 bases). V was clipped by 3 bases and J by 1 base, with 13 bases between them. CDR3 length: 15 residues. Germline V gene lookup returns CDR1 SGHAT and CDR2 FQNNGV. The CDR3 DNA sequence: TGTGCCAGCAGCTTTGACAGCCATTCTTCCTACGAGCAGTACTTC. Encoded protein: CASSFDSHSSYEQYF.

This clonotype was seen many times. The chain combines TRBV5-1 with TRBJ1-1; D is unresolved. V was pared by 2 bases and J by 1 base, with 18 bases between. Germline V lookup: CDR1 SGHRS, CDR2 YFSETQ. CDR3 length equals 17 residues. The DNA for the CDR3 is TGCGCCAGCAGCTTCACCGGGGAGACCCTAACGAACACTGAAGCTTTCTTT. Amino acid sequence: CASSFTGETLTNTEAFF. Based on the CDR3 plus reference TRBV5-1 and TRBJ1-1, the full variable domain is KAGVTQTPRYLIKTRGQQVTLSCSPISGHRSVSWYQQTPGQGLQFLFEYFSETQRNKGNFPGRFSGRQFSNSRSEMNVSTLELGDSALYLCASSFTGETLTNTEAFFGQGTRLTVV.

This sequence joins TRBV7-8 and TRBJ2-2, with no clear D. Germline V gene lookup returns CDR1 SGHVS and CDR2 FQNEAQ. The ends were cut back, 3 bases at V and 4 bases at J, with 9 bases in the middle. The CDR3 sequence is 14 residues long. CDR3 sequence: CASSFTDITGELFF. In nucleotides, the CDR3 is TGTGCCAGCAGCTTCACAGATATCACCGGGGAGCTGTTTTTT.

This clonotype has only a few counts. The V and J genes are TRBV5-5 and TRBJ2-7; 9 bases are a match to TRBD1. Germline V lookup: CDR1 SGHKS, CDR2 YYEKEE (reference sequence). With 7 bases clipped from V and 2 bases from J, the junction kept 7 bases outside the gene matches. The CDR3 contains 14 residues. The CDR3: CASLLGTGPYEQYF. CDR3 in DNA: TGTGCCAGCCTTCTCGGGACAGGGCCCTACGAGCAGTACTTC.

This clonotype has just a few counts. DNA of the CDR3: TGTGCCAGCAGCGGCAGACGGGACAGGAACGGAGAGACCCAGTACTTC. Amino acids: CASSGRRDRNGETQYF. J is TRBJ2-5 and V is TRBV9; 8 bases align to TRBD1. Germline loops: CDR1 SGDLS, CDR2 YYNGEE. The CDR3 is made up of 16 amino acids. V was clipped by 3 bases and J by 4 bases; unmatched bases: 11.

This clonotype was counted between two and nine times. The chain recombines TRBV3-1 with TRBJ1-2; D not resolved. CDR1 and CDR2 from the germline V gene are LGHDT and YNNKEL (reference sequence). The CDR3 length is 15 residues. Trimming stripped 0 bases from V and 2 bases from J, with 10 bases between. This chain's CDR3 is CASSQDGGSNYGYTF. The CDR3, as DNA: TGTGCCAGCAGCCAAGATGGTGGATCCAACTATGGCTACACCTTC. The full variable domain, in which reference TRBV3-1 and TRBJ1-2 provide the parts outside the CDR3, is DTAVSQTPKYLVTQMGNDKSIKCEQNLGHDTMYWYKQDSKKFLKIMFSYNNKELIINETVPNRFSPKSPDKAHLNLHINSLELGDSAVYFCASSQDGGSNYGYTFGSGTRLTVV.

On this clonotype: A single base separates this from a much larger clone, so it may be a read error. Here the CDR3 omits its conserved ending phenylalanine or tryptophan, so a read error is the likely source. The chain's CDR3 is CASSPPGTEAFL. CDR3 sequence (DNA): TGTGCCAGCAGCCCGCCTGGCACTGAAGCTTTCCTT. This rearrangement joins TRBV7-8 to TRBJ1-1; D unclear. Germline lookup yields CDR1 SGHVS and CDR2 FQNEAQ. This CDR3 region has 12 residues. V was pared by 5 bases and J by 4 bases, with 8 bases between.

The rearrangement joins TRBV7-8 to TRBJ2-3, with 10 bases that match TRBD2. The CDR3 has 16 residues. V gave up 1 base and J gave up 2 bases; unmatched junction bases: 3. Germline V gene data show CDR1 as SGHVS and CDR2 as FQNEAQ. The CDR3, as DNA: TGTGCCAGCAGCTTAGGGACTAGCGGAACCACAGATACGCAGTATTTT. This sequence encodes CASSLGTSGTTDTQYF.

This clonotype was counted ten times or more. V usage is TRBV12-3 or TRBV12-4 and J usage is TRBJ2-5, with D tentatively TRBD1 (6 bases). With 5 bases removed from V and 7 bases from J, the gap between germline ends came to 17 bases. The CDR3 sequence is 14 residues long. CDR3 sequence: CASSNTGIYLTQYF. Written as DNA, the CDR3 is TGTGCCAGCAGTAACACAGGGATTTACTTGACCCAGTACTTC.

This clonotype was found once. A much bigger clone sits one base away, suggesting this may be a read error. The chain couples TRBV2 to TRBJ2-1; D is ambiguous. Germline V lookup: CDR1 SNHLY, CDR2 FYNNEI. This CDR3 is 13 amino acids long. The CDR3 DNA follows: TGTGGCAGCATAGCCTTTATCGACAATGAGCAGTTCTTC. Amino acids: CGSIAFIDNEQFF.